A selection of T cell receptor beta chains follows, all from one sample in a study of response to subunit inactivated influenza vaccine. One entry per CDR3 protein results from TCRdb running MiXCR on the RT-PCR reads. The profile covers about 500,000 distinct CDR3 sequences, with more than 15% appearing a single time and approximately 3% taken by the ten largest. This specimen consisted of CD4+ T cells sorted from PBMCs, obtained less than 30 months after vaccination. These TCRs come from a man between 50 and 69 years old who received an inactivated influenza vaccine. CDR3s include the opening cysteine and the closing phenylalanine or tryptophan. Fields, in order: D gene, clone size, J gene, CDR3 length, V gene, CDR3 DNA, CDR3 protein. D genes are given only for firm matches. Rows give clone size only sometimes, using once, few, many, or a class for an expanded clone.

TRBD2,many,TRBJ2-3,13,TRBV10-2,TGCGCCAGCTCGGGGGGAGGGGCAGATACGCAGTATTTT,CASSGGGADTQYF
-,-,TRBJ2-3,16,TRBV5-1,TGCGCCAGCAGCTTGGGGTACGGGGCTAGCACAGATACGCAGTATTTT,CASSLGYGASTDTQYF
-,-,TRBJ2-5,14,TRBV27,TGTGCCAGCAGTTTGGGGACGGAAAAAGAGACCCAGTACTTC,CASSLGTEKETQYF
-,-,TRBJ1-5,11,TRBV24-1,TGTGCCACCAGTGATTTGGTCGGATTATTTTGG,CATSDLVGLFW
-,-,TRBJ2-3,15,TRBV6-1,TGTGCCAGCACCCTTAGCTTCTACAGCACAGATACGCAGTATTTT,CASTLSFYSTDTQYF
-,few,TRBJ2-5,13,TRBV20-1,TGCAGTGCTAGGGACTACTACCAAGAGACCCAGTACTTC,CSARDYYQETQYF
-,-,TRBJ2-7,15,TRBV7-8,TGTGCCAGCAGCTTAGGAGTGGTACTAGGTGGTGTGCAGTACTTC,CASSLGVVLGGVQYF
-,many,TRBJ1-6,14,TRBV12-3/TRBV12-4,TGTGCCAGCAGAAGAGACAGAAGTAATTCACCCCTCCACTTT,CASRRDRSNSPLHF
TRBD1,few,TRBJ1-3,14,TRBV10-3,TGTGCCATCAGGCCAGGGGGCTCTGGAAACACCATATATTTT,CAIRPGGSGNTIYF
-,few,TRBJ2-7,16,TRBV3-1,TGTGCCAGCAGCCAACCCGGGGCGCGGAATTCCTACGAGCAGTACTTC,CASSQPGARNSYEQYF
TRBD1,-,TRBJ2-2,15,TRBV7-9,TGTGCCAGCAGCTGGGGGACAGGGGGCCACGGGGAGCTGTTTTTT,CASSWGTGGHGELFF
TRBD1,-,TRBJ1-1,13,TRBV18,TGTGCCAGCTCAAGACAGGGTCCTACTGAAGCTTTCTTT,CASSRQGPTEAFF
-,few,TRBJ1-5,14,TRBV2,TGTGCCAGCAGGCAGGGGTATGGCAATCAGCCCCAGCATTTT,CASRQGYGNQPQHF